This T cell receptor (beta chain) was identified during a study of blood T cell repertoires in COVID-19. Across the whole study: The analysed material was cDNA or gDNA that came from T cells, B-cell-depleted T cells, or PBMCs.

Generated by immunoSEQ multiplex PCR, the TCRdb table keeps only in-frame clones and is missing some. Among just over 250,000 clones, 80% to 90% were seen once, and the ten largest hold 4.1%. Germline loops: CDR1 LNHDA, CDR2 SQIVND (reference sequence). V was trimmed by 3 bases and J by 3 bases, leaving 10 bases between them. The CDR3 length is 14 residues. Sample: PBMCs or T cells enriched from blood (not recorded which). V is TRBV19 and J is TRBJ2-3; D may be TRBD1 (6 bases). This TCR derives from a man in his thirties or forties with acute COVID-19. CDR3 region: CASSIVQGTDTQYF. Written as DNA, the CDR3 is TGTGCCAGTAGTATTGTGCAGGGGACAGATACGCAGTATTTT.